This passage covers 31 T cell receptor beta chains from one sample sequenced in a study of blood T cell repertoires in COVID-19. Clones were read by immunoSEQ multiplex PCR, and TCRdb kept only the in-frame ones, dropping some. The table records roughly 440,000 clones, about 91% of them present only once. Specimen: peripheral blood. The receptors come from a woman in her 50s with COVID-19, enrolled during active disease.

The chain is built from TRBV19 and TRBJ2-2; weak D call: TRBD2 (5 bases). This CDR3 is 14 amino acids long. CDR1 LNHDA and CDR2 SQIVND come from the germline V gene (reference sequence). Between the trimmed V and J ends, which lost 6 bases and 5 bases, there was a span of 13 bases. The CDR3 sequence: CASRALRGTGELFF. DNA of the CDR3: TGTGCCAGTAGGGCCTTACGAGGGACCGGGGAGCTGTTTTTT.

This chain links TRBV21-1 with TRBJ1-1; the table names TRBD1, a call not compared with the DNA. TRBV21-1 is deemed a pseudogene. The CDR3 loop spans 18 amino acids. CDR3 amino acids: CASSKVARVRSSRTEAFF. CDR3 nucleotide sequence: TGTGCCAGCAGCAAAGTCGCCAGGGTCCGAAGCTCGAGAACTGAAGCTTTCTTT.

The chain has TRBV5-6 and TRBJ1-1, with TRBD1 identical over 7 bases. Germline V gives CDR1 SGHDT, CDR2 YYEEEE. V shed 4 bases and J 2 bases; nucleotides not matched to a gene: 8. The CDR3 is 15 amino acids. The CDR3 loop is CASSATGLGNTEAFF. The CDR3 DNA is TGTGCCAGCAGCGCGACAGGGTTGGGAAACACTGAAGCTTTCTTT.

The CDR3 nucleotides read TGCGCCAGCAGCTTGGGGGCCCCGACGGATGGCTACACCTTC. Amino acid sequence: CASSLGAPTDGYTF. The gene calls are TRBV5-1 and TRBJ1-2; D is unresolved. V was clipped by 0 bases and J by 6 bases, with 12 bases between them. Germline CDR1 SGHRS, CDR2 YFSETQ. The CDR3 length is 14 residues.

This clone has just a few counts. The chain uses TRBV10-2 and TRBJ1-1; tentatively, D is TRBD1 (5 bases). V lost 4 bases and J lost 0, with 12 bases in between. CDR3 length: 15 residues. CDR1 is WSHSY and CDR2 is SAAADI in the germline V gene. The CDR3 DNA sequence: TGCGCCAGCAGTGGGGCAGGGCTGTTGAACACTGAAGCTTTCTTT. Protein: CASSGAGLLNTEAFF.

This clone has just a few counts. The V gene is TRBV27, the J gene TRBJ1-6, with D hard to call. CDR1 MNHEY and CDR2 SMNVEV come from the germline V gene (reference sequence). V lost 1 base and J 9 bases, leaving 7 bases between the germline ends. The CDR3 covers 13 residues. CDR3 amino acids: CASSLLRGSPLHF. For the CDR3, the DNA is TGTGCCAGCAGTTTATTACGAGGTTCACCCCTCCACTTT.

This chain uses TRBV19 with TRBJ1-2; D remains ambiguous. This CDR3 has 13 amino acids. The V end was cut by 3 bases, the J end by 5 bases, with 10 bases between. The germline V gene has CDR1 LNHDA and CDR2 SQIVND (reference sequence). The CDR3 protein is CASSIGVGYGYTF. Here the CDR3 DNA reads TGTGCCAGTAGTATCGGGGTAGGGTATGGCTACACCTTC. Looking up the rest from reference TRBV19 and TRBJ1-2 gives the full variable domain: DGGITQSPKYLFRKEGQNVTLSCEQNLNHDAMYWYRQDPGQGLRLIYYSQIVNDFQKGDIAEGYSVSREKKESFPLTVTSAQKNPTAFYLCASSIGVGYGYTFGSGTRLTVV.

The chain carries TRBV6-1 and TRBJ1-1; no firm D call. Trimming removed 2 bases from V and 4 bases from J, with 17 bases in between. This CDR3 contains 16 residues. Germline assignment: CDR1 MNHNS and CDR2 SASEGT. The CDR3 sequence: CASSEWGGNRGTEAFF. CDR3 DNA sequence: TGTGCCAGCAGTGAATGGGGAGGGAATCGGGGCACTGAAGCTTTCTTT.

The V gene is TRBV4-1, the J gene TRBJ2-1, with 8 bases aligning to TRBD2. Per the germline V gene, CDR1 is MGHRA and CDR2 is YSYEKL. V lost 3 bases, J lost 1 base, and 8 bases stayed unmatched. This CDR3 has 17 amino acids. For the CDR3, the DNA is TGCGCCAGCAGCCAGTACGGGGGGGCGACTTCCTACAATGAGCAGTTCTTC. This codes for CASSQYGGATSYNEQFF.

This clone was picked up one time. The V gene is TRBV4-1, the J gene TRBJ2-7; possibly TRBD1 for D (6 bases). Germline V gene lookup returns CDR1 MGHRA and CDR2 YSYEKL. The CDR3 is 15 residues long. V was trimmed by 2 bases and J by 0 bases, leaving 11 bases between them. The chain's CDR3 is CASSQTTGSSYEQYF. CDR3 nucleotide sequence: TGCGCCAGCAGCCAAACCACAGGGAGCTCCTACGAGCAGTACTTC.

This clone was detected once. The chain employs TRBV5-5 and TRBJ2-5, with TRBD2 identical over 8 bases. This CDR3 is 15 amino acids long. Unmatched junction bases numbered 10, after V lost 4 bases and J lost 5 bases. Germline assignment: CDR1 SGHKS and CDR2 YYEKEE (reference sequence). DNA for the CDR3: TGTGCCAGCAGCCCGCGGGGGGAGGGAGTGGAGACCCAGTACTTC. Protein product: CASSPRGEGVETQYF.

V and J are TRBV13 and TRBJ1-5, with a weak D call TRBD1 (5 bases). Germline V gives CDR1 PRHDT, CDR2 FYEKMQ (reference sequence). V was pared by 1 base and J by 10 bases, with 17 bases between. This CDR3 region has 15 residues. DNA for the CDR3: TGTGCCAGCAGCTTAGCGGGAGGGGAAGGATCTCCCCAGCATTTT. This codes for CASSLAGGEGSPQHF. Variable domain in full (rest from reference TRBV13 and TRBJ1-5): AAGVIQSPRHLIKEKRETATLKCYPIPRHDTVYWYQQGPGQDPQFLISFYEKMQSDKGSIPDRFSAQQFSDYHSELNMSSLELGDSALYFCASSLAGGEGSPQHFGDGTRLSIL.

V is TRBV3-1 (or the pseudogene TRBV3-2) and J is TRBJ2-3, with 14 nucleotides matching TRBD2. Per the germline V gene, CDR1 is LGHDT and CDR2 is YNNKEL (reference sequence). The CDR3 is 17 amino acids. With V trimmed by 6 bases and J by 2 bases, 7 bases remained unmatched. CDR3 in amino acids: CASSYRTSGGLTDTQYF. DNA for the CDR3: TGTGCCAGCAGTTATCGGACTAGCGGGGGGCTCACAGATACGCAGTATTTT.

This clone was seen a few times. The chain carries TRBV2 and TRBJ1-6; D is unresolved. CDR1 and CDR2 (germline): SNHLY, FYNNEI. Trimming pared 4 bases from V and 8 bases from J, leaving 6 bases between. The CDR3 runs to 12 residues. CDR3 loop: CASSVADSPLHF. The CDR3 DNA sequence: TGTGCCAGCAGTGTTGCAGATTCACCCCTCCACTTT.

The chain recombines TRBV14 with TRBJ1-3, with 8 bases fitting TRBD1. The ends lost 6 bases at V and 4 bases at J; junction bases unmatched: 5. Germline V gives CDR1 SGHDN, CDR2 FVKESK. The CDR3 length is 14 residues. The CDR3 here is CASSRQGRGNTIYF. The CDR3 DNA sequence: TGTGCCAGCAGTCGACAGGGGAGGGGAAACACCATATATTTT.

The chain couples TRBV5-1 to TRBJ1-6; 8 bases map to TRBD1. The germline V gene has CDR1 SGHRS and CDR2 YFSETQ. Trimming at V came to 5 bases and at J to 6 bases, leaving 7 bases not matched to a gene. The CDR3 extends over 15 amino acids. The CDR3 nucleotides are TGCGCCAGCAGTTCGACAGGGGATCCTAATTCACCCCTCCACTTT. This translates into CASSSTGDPNSPLHF.

The gene calls are TRBV19 and TRBJ1-1; TRBD1 agrees at 9 bases. CDR1 is LNHDA and CDR2 is SQIVND in the germline V gene (reference sequence). V lost 2 bases, J lost 4 bases, and 11 bases stayed unmatched. This CDR3 has 17 amino acids. The CDR3 region is CASSIMRGTGWSTEAFF. The CDR3, as DNA: TGTGCCAGTAGTATAATGAGAGGGACAGGGTGGAGCACTGAAGCTTTCTTT. The full variable domain, completed using reference TRBV19 and TRBJ1-1, is DGGITQSPKYLFRKEGQNVTLSCEQNLNHDAMYWYRQDPGQGLRLIYYSQIVNDFQKGDIAEGYSVSREKKESFPLTVTSAQKNPTAFYLCASSIMRGTGWSTEAFFGQGTRLTVV.

This clone was seen once. This rearrangement joins TRBV30 to TRBJ2-7; a weak D match, TRBD1 (5 bases). This CDR3 spans 14 amino acids. The ends were cut back, 3 bases at V and 3 bases at J, with 15 bases in the middle. The germline V gene has CDR1 GTSNPN and CDR2 SVGIG (reference sequence). DNA of the CDR3: TGTGCCTGGAGAGACAGATCGCAAAACTACGAGCAGTACTTC. Translation: CAWRDRSQNYEQYF.

The rearrangement joins TRBV5-6 to TRBJ1-5, with TRBD1 matching 9 bases. V shed 0 bases and J 4 bases; nucleotides not matched to a gene: 2. The CDR3 totals 15 residues. Germline V lookup: CDR1 SGHDT, CDR2 YYEEEE. CDR3 bases: TGTGCCAGCAGCTTGGGGACAGGGGATAATCAGCCCCAGCATTTT. It yields the protein CASSLGTGDNQPQHF. Filled out from reference TRBV5-6 and TRBJ1-5, the complete variable domain reads DAGVTQSPTHLIKTRGQQVTLRCSPKSGHDTVSWYQQALGQGPQFIFQYYEEEERQRGNFPDRFSGHQFPNYSSELNVNALLLGDSALYLCASSLGTGDNQPQHFGDGTRLSIL.

The chain uses TRBV6-5 and TRBJ2-5; TRBD2 might be the D (6 bases). The germline V gene encodes CDR1 MNHEY and CDR2 SVGAGI. Trimming removed 2 bases from V and 2 bases from J, with 15 bases in between. This CDR3 comprises 16 residues. CDR3 coding DNA: TGTGCCAGCAGTTACGGTGGAGGGATCAGGCAAGAGACCCAGTACTTC. This translates into CASSYGGGIRQETQYF.

CDR3 bases: TGCGCCAGCAGCCAAACCCCACACAGGGATGGAAACACCATATATTTT. This sequence encodes CASSQTPHRDGNTIYF. J is TRBJ1-3 and V is TRBV4-1; D might be TRBD1 (6 bases). Germline values: CDR1 MGHRA, CDR2 YSYEKL. V lost 2 bases, J lost 3 bases, and 14 bases lay in between. The CDR3 contains 16 residues.

In the case of this clone: Other DNA sequences of this sample code for an identical CDR3. The chain is built from TRBV12-5 and TRBJ2-7, with D perhaps matching TRBD2 (5 bases). There are 13 residues in the CDR3. Germline V CDR1 and CDR2: LGHNT, FRNRAP. V was shortened by 0 bases and J by 4 bases, with 7 bases between the two germline ends. CDR3 loop: CASGLVGGYEQYF. The DNA for the CDR3 is TGTGCTAGTGGTTTGGTAGGAGGATACGAGCAGTACTTC. Full variable domain (outside the CDR3, taken from reference TRBV12-5 and TRBJ2-7): DARVTQTPRHKVTEMGQEVTMRCQPILGHNTVFWYRQTMMQGLELLAYFRNRAPLDDSGMPKDRFSAEMPDATLATLKIQPSEPRDSAVYFCASGLVGGYEQYFGPGTRLTVT.

V and J are TRBV30 and TRBJ2-7; tentative D call: TRBD1 (5 bases). Germline V gene sequence: CDR1 GTSNPN, CDR2 SVGIG (reference sequence). The CDR3 totals 13 residues. Trimming took off 6 bases at V and 5 bases at J, with 17 bases between the two ends. The CDR3 sequence: CACSIDRVHEQYF. As DNA, the CDR3 is TGTGCCTGCAGCATCGACAGAGTCCACGAGCAGTACTTC.

The rearrangement uses TRBV6-1 and TRBJ1-2; D is ambiguous. The CDR3 loop spans 16 amino acids. Trimming removed 1 base from V and 6 bases from J, with 18 bases in between. The V gene's germline CDR1 is MNHNS and CDR2 SASEGT. The CDR3 protein is CASSEVVGMARDGYTF. DNA for the CDR3: TGTGCCAGCAGTGAAGTTGTCGGCATGGCTCGGGATGGCTACACCTTC.

J is TRBJ2-7 and V is TRBV5-1, with a weak D call TRBD1 (6 bases). The CDR3 length is 15 residues. Germline V gene data show CDR1 as SGHRS and CDR2 as YFSETQ. V was cut by 4 bases and J by 4 bases, with 18 bases left in between. The CDR3 protein is CASSREGQGLYEQYF. CDR3 nucleotides: TGCGCCAGCAGCCGAGAAGGTCAGGGGCTATACGAGCAGTACTTC.

The V gene is TRBV27, the J gene TRBJ1-2; 9 bases agree with TRBD1. Trimming at V came to 6 bases and at J to 7 bases, leaving 12 bases not matched to a gene. The CDR3 covers 15 residues. Germline CDR1 is MNHEY and CDR2 is SMNVEV (reference sequence). The CDR3 spells CASSRRDREVGGYTF. The CDR3 nucleotides are TGTGCCAGCAGCCGCCGGGACAGGGAGGTGGGTGGCTACACCTTC.

The chain couples TRBV28 to TRBJ2-4; D is possibly TRBD2 (6 bases). Trimming left V 9 bases short and J 0 bases short, with 9 bases between. The CDR3 sequence is 13 residues long. Germline V gene data show CDR1 as MDHEN and CDR2 as SYDVKM. Written as DNA, the CDR3 is TGTGCCAGTCAGGGACTAGCCAAAAACATTCAGTACTTC. Encoded protein: CASQGLAKNIQYF.

CDR3 bases: TGTGCCAGCAGCACGGGGGGTTTGAACACCGGGGAGCTGTTTTTT. Its protein is CASSTGGLNTGELFF. The chain has TRBV5-5 and TRBJ2-2, with 7 bases that match TRBD2. From germline, CDR1 is SGHKS and CDR2 YYEKEE (reference sequence). The CDR3 loop spans 15 amino acids. The V and J ends lost 4 bases and 1 base, in that order; junction bases with no gene match: 4.

This clone appeared a few times. The chain has TRBV6-5 and TRBJ2-7, with TRBD2 identical over 7 bases. The ends lost 4 bases at V and 1 base at J; junction bases unmatched: 4. Germline-derived CDR1 and CDR2 are MNHEY and SVGAGI. The length of the CDR3 is 14 residues. The CDR3 DNA follows: TGTGCCAGCAGTTCCATGGGGGGGTCCTACGAGCAGTACTTC. Encoded protein: CASSSMGGSYEQYF.

J is TRBJ1-6 and V is TRBV6-5, with D possibly being TRBD1 (6 bases). Germline CDR1 and CDR2: MNHEY and SVGAGI. V lost 0 bases and J 8 bases, leaving 11 bases between the germline ends. The length of the CDR3 is 15 residues. For the CDR3, the DNA is TGTGCCAGCAGTTACTCGGGGGGGCGTGATTCACCCCTCCACTTT. Protein product: CASSYSGGRDSPLHF.

The chain is built from TRBV5-1 and TRBJ2-2; 11 nucleotides match TRBD2. Germline V gene lookup returns CDR1 SGHRS and CDR2 YFSETQ. CDR3 length: 16 amino acids. The junction had 4 bases not matched to a gene; V was cut back by 4 bases and J by 2 bases. The CDR3: CASSQGLAANTGELFF. The CDR3, as DNA: TGCGCCAGCAGCCAGGGACTAGCGGCCAACACCGGGGAGCTGTTTTTT.